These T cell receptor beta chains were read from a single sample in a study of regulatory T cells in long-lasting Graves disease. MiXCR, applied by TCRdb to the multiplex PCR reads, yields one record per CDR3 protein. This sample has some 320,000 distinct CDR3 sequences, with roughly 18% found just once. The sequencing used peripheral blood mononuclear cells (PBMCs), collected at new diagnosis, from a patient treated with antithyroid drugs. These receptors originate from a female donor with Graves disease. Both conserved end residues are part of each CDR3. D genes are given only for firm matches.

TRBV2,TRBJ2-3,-,CASRGEWSGDTQYF
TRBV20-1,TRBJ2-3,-,CSARGFRLLASSTDTQYF
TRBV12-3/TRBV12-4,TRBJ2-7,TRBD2,CASNMAGTRGSEQYF
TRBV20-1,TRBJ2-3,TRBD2,CSAREGTSGRGTQYF
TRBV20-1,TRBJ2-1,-,CSASLALSYNEQFF
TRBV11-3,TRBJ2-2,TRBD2,CASSMTSGSSTGELFF
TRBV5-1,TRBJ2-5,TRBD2,CASSLGGLAEIQETQYF
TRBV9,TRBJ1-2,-,CASLSLGTNFTKLYGYTF
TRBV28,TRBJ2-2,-,CASSLRGAGELFF
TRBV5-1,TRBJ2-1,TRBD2,CASSLGTGGGGNEQFF
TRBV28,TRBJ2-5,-,CASRGMRGPGETQYF
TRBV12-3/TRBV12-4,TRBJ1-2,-,CASYAKGSVRGYTF
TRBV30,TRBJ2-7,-,CAWSASSYEQYF
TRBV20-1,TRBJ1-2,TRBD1,CSAQPGQNLLLGYTF
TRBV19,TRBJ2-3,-,CASSKDLTQADTQYF
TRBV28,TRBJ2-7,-,CASSLSPTEMLYEQYF
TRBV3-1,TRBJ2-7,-,CASSPADTYEQYF
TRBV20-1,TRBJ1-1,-,CSARGRPMNTEAFF
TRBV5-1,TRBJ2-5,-,CASSLMAAEQETQYF
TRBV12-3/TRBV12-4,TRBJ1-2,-,CASTRLAVDGYTF
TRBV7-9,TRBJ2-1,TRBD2,CASSGAGGSSYNEQFF
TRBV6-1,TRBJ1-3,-,CASSEALGGSGNTIYF
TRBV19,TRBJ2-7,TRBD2,CASSIAQTSSHEQYF
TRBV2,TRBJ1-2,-,CASTFGGFGYTF
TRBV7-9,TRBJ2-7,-,CASSSLAGNSYEQYF
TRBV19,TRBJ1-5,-,CASSMGRRHLSNQPQHF
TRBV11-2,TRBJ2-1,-,CASSLDRRQFF
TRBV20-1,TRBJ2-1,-,CSARSVVNLSYNEQFF
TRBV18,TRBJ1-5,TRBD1,CASSAGTGYNQPQHF
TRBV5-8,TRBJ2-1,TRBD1,CASSLGQGVNNEQFF
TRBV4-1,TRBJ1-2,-,CASSPGGGAYGYTF
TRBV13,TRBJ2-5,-,CASSLSGLQETQYF